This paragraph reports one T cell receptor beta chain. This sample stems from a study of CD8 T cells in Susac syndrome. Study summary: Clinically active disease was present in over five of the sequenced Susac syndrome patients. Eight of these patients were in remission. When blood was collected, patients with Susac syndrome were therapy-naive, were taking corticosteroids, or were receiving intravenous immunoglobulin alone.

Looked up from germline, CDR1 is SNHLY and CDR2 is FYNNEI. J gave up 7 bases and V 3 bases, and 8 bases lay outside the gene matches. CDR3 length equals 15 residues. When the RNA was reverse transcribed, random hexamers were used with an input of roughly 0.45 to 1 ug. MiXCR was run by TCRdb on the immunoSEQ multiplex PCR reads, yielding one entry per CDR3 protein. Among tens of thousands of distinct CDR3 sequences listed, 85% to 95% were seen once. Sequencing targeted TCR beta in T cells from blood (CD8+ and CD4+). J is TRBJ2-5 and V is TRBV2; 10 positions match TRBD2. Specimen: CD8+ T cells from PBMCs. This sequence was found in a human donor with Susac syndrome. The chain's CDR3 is CASSESSGSPLTQYF. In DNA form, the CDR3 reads TGTGCCAGCAGTGAGTCTAGCGGGAGCCCGCTGACCCAGTACTTC.